This TCR beta chain appears in the sequencing data of a study of T cells in Graves' hyperthyroidism and ophthalmopathy. The CDR3 has 13 residues. V dropped 4 bases and J dropped 4 bases, with 11 bases sitting between them. CDR1 is SGHKS, CDR2 YYEKEE, per germline (reference sequence). Study results and caveats: From stable hyperthyroidism, ophthalmopathy was set apart by a 13 V-J model. The model predicted ophthalmopathy a median roughly 6.5 months before onset.

This clonotype was observed at least ten times. Antigen: not known. Template material for amplifying TCR beta CDR3 regions consisted of RNA transcripts. A first-round RT-PCR of the TCR CDR3 used the HTBI primer set. TCRdb reprocessed the multiplex PCR reads via MiXCR and lists one record per CDR3 protein. This table has hundreds of thousands of distinct CDR3 sequences, approximately 23% appearing once. Uncontrolled infection, other autoimmune disease, pregnancy and lactation each barred patients from inclusion. The source of the PBMCs was less than 12 ml of fresh peripheral blood. J is TRBJ1-2 and V is TRBV5-5; no definite D call. Sequencing used blood. The origin of this receptor is a woman between 65 and 79 years old with Graves' ophthalmopathy. The CDR3 bases are TGTGCCAGCAGCCCCCGTGATGGCTATGGCTACACCTTC. It encodes CASSPRDGYGYTF.